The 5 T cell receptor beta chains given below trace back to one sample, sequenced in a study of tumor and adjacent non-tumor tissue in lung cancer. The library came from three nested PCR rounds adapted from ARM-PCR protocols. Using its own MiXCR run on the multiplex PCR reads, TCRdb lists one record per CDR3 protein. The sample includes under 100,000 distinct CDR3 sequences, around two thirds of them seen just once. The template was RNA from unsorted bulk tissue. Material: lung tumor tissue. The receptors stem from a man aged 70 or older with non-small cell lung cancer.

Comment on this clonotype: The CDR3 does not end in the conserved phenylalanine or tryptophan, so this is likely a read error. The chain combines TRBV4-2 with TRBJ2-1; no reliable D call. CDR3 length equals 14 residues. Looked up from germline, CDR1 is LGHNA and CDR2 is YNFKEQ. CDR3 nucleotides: TGTGTCAGCAGCCAAGATCGGGTTAGGAATGAGCAGTTCCTC. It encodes CVSSQDRVRNEQFL.

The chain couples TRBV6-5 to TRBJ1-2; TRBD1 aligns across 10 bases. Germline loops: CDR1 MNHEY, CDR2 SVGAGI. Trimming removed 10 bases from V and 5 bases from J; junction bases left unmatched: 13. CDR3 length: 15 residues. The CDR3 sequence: CANFTGTGDLYGYTF. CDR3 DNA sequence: TGTGCCAACTTCACCGGGACAGGGGACTTATATGGCTACACCTTC.

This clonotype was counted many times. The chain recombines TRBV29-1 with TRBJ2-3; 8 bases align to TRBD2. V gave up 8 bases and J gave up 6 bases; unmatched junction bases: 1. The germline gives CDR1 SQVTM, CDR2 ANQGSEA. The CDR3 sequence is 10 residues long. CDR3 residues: CSSGGDTQYF. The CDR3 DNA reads TGCAGCTCGGGGGGGGATACGCAGTATTTT.

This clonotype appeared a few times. The CDR3 spells CAWSGKAGANVLTF. Written as DNA, the CDR3 is TGTGCCTGGAGTGGTAAGGCTGGGGCCAACGTCCTGACTTTC. This sequence joins TRBV30 and TRBJ2-6, with D uncertain. The ends were cut back, 1 base at V and 2 bases at J, with 6 bases in the middle. The CDR3 runs 14 residues. CDR1 is GTSNPN and CDR2 is SVGIG in the germline V gene (reference sequence).

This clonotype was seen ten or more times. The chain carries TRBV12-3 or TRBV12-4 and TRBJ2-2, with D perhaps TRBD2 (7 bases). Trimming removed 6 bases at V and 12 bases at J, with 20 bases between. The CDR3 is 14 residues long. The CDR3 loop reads CASSTLGGGAKLFF. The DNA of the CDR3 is TGTGCCAGCAGCACCCTTGGGGGGGGGGCGAAGCTGTTTTTT.